Listed below are T cell receptor beta chains from one sample, sequenced in a study of regulatory T cells in long-lasting Graves disease. MiXCR, run by TCRdb on the multiplex PCR reads, gives a single entry per CDR3 protein. The sample carries approximately 400,000 distinct CDR3 sequences, less than 25% recorded once. The material was peripheral blood mononuclear cells (PBMCs), obtained when the disease was refractory, from a patient treated with antithyroid drugs. These receptors came from a female donor with Graves disease. Both conserved end residues are part of each CDR3. Each record gives: V gene, J gene, D gene, CDR3 protein. D genes are given only for firm matches.

v_gene: TRBV9; j_gene: TRBJ2-7; d_gene: -; CDR3aa: CASSVDVVDEQYF
v_gene: TRBV7-8; j_gene: TRBJ1-2; d_gene: TRBD1; CDR3aa: CASSLAQGGEFYGYTF
v_gene: TRBV18; j_gene: TRBJ2-5; d_gene: TRBD2; CDR3aa: CASSRLAEQETQYF
v_gene: TRBV11-2; j_gene: TRBJ1-6; d_gene: TRBD1; CDR3aa: CASSLVIPQEGGSPLHF
v_gene: TRBV28; j_gene: TRBJ2-1; d_gene: -; CDR3aa: CASSLQLTGNEQFF
v_gene: TRBV2; j_gene: TRBJ2-4; d_gene: -; CDR3aa: CASGNGLAKNIQYF
v_gene: TRBV14; j_gene: TRBJ1-6; d_gene: -; CDR3aa: CASSQDESSYNSPLHF
v_gene: TRBV25-1; j_gene: TRBJ2-5; d_gene: TRBD1; CDR3aa: CASSQALGTGGQETQYF
v_gene: TRBV11-2; j_gene: TRBJ2-7; d_gene: TRBD1; CDR3aa: CASSHPGQNYEQYF
v_gene: TRBV6-5; j_gene: TRBJ1-5; d_gene: -; CDR3aa: CTSSWAAGSNQPQHF
v_gene: TRBV6-2/TRBV6-3; j_gene: TRBJ1-1; d_gene: -; CDR3aa: CASSYFKGAVIEAFF
v_gene: TRBV6-1; j_gene: TRBJ1-1; d_gene: -; CDR3aa: CASRHGGGEVF
v_gene: TRBV19; j_gene: TRBJ2-2; d_gene: -; CDR3aa: CASSIYPNTGELFF
v_gene: TRBV19; j_gene: TRBJ2-6; d_gene: TRBD1; CDR3aa: CASSIGQGKLSGANVLTF
v_gene: TRBV7-2; j_gene: TRBJ1-3; d_gene: -; CDR3aa: CASSLAGRGMGSGNTIYF
v_gene: TRBV20-1; j_gene: TRBJ2-5; d_gene: TRBD1; CDR3aa: CSARGWGQGLETQYF
v_gene: TRBV6-1; j_gene: TRBJ1-6; d_gene: -; CDR3aa: CASSLTAGNSPLHF
v_gene: TRBV7-9; j_gene: TRBJ2-5; d_gene: -; CDR3aa: CASSQREGFQGTQYF
v_gene: TRBV18; j_gene: TRBJ1-1; d_gene: TRBD1; CDR3aa: CASSLGKGANTEAFF
v_gene: TRBV6-2/TRBV6-3; j_gene: TRBJ1-2; d_gene: -; CDR3aa: CASSYVAINYGYTF
v_gene: TRBV7-3; j_gene: TRBJ2-5; d_gene: -; CDR3aa: CASSLSGMSWETQYF
v_gene: TRBV19; j_gene: TRBJ1-1; d_gene: -; CDR3aa: CASSVASMNTEAFF
v_gene: TRBV12-3/TRBV12-4; j_gene: TRBJ2-7; d_gene: TRBD2; CDR3aa: CAGRGVFYEQYF
v_gene: TRBV19; j_gene: TRBJ1-1; d_gene: -; CDR3aa: CASSNLKNTEAFF